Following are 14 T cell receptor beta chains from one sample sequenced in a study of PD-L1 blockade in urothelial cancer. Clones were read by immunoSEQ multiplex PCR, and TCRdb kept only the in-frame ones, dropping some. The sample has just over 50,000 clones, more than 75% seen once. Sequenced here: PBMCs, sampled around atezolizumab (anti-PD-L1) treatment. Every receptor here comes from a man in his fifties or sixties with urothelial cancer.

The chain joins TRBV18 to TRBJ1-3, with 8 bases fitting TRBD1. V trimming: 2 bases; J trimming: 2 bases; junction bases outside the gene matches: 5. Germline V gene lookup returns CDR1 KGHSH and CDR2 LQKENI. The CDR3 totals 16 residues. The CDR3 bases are TGTGCCAGCTCACCAATGGACAGGGCGGCTGGAAACACCATATATTTT. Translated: CASSPMDRAAGNTIYF.

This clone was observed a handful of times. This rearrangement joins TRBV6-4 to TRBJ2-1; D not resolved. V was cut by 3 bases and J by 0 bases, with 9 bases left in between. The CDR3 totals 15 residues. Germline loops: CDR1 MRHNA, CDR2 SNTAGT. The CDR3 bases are TGTGCCAGCAGTGAAAGGAGTAGCTCCTACAATGAGCAGTTCTTC. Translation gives CASSERSSSYNEQFF.

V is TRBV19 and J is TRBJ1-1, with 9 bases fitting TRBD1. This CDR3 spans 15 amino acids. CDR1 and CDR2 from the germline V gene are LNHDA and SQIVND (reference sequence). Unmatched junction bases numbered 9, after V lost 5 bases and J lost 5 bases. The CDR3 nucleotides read TGTGCCAGTAGTGCGGGACAGGGTGAAGGTACTGAAGCTTTCTTT. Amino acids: CASSAGQGEGTEAFF.

Here the CDR3 reads CASSPGVGYNEQFF. For the CDR3, the DNA is TGTGCCAGCAGTCCAGGGGTCGGTTACAATGAGCAGTTCTTC. V usage is TRBV27 and J usage is TRBJ2-1; D perhaps matches TRBD1 (6 bases). The germline V and J ends were trimmed by 5 bases and 4 bases, with 12 bases remaining between them. Germline-derived CDR1 and CDR2 are MNHEY and SMNVEV (reference sequence). The CDR3 is 14 residues long.

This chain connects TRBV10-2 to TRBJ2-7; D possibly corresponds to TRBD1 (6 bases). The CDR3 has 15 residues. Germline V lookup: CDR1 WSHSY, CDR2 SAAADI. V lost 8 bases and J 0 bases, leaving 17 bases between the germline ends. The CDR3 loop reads CASYGEDRNSYEQYF. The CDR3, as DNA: TGCGCCAGCTACGGGGAAGACAGGAACTCCTACGAGCAGTACTTC.

CDR3 coding DNA: TGTGCCAGCAGCGCAGGACTAGCGGGCCTCAGCTCCTACGAGCAGTACTTC. It translates to CASSAGLAGLSSYEQYF. The rearrangement uses TRBV9 and TRBJ2-7, with 11 bases fitting TRBD2. CDR3 length: 17 amino acids. CDR1 is SGDLS and CDR2 is YYNGEE in the germline V gene. The trim removed 3 bases at V and 0 bases at J, leaving 8 bases unmatched.

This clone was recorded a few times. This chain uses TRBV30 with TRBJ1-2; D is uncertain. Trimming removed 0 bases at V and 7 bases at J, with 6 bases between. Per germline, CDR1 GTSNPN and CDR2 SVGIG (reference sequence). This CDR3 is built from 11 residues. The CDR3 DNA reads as TGTGCCTGGAGTGTGGGCACTGGCTACACCTTC. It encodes CAWSVGTGYTF.

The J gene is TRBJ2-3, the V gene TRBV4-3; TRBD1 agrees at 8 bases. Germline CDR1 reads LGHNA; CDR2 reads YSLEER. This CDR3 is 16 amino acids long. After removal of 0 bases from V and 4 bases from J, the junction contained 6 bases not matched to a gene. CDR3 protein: CASSQDMSQGADTQYF. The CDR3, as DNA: TGCGCCAGCAGCCAAGACATGTCACAGGGGGCAGATACGCAGTATTTT.

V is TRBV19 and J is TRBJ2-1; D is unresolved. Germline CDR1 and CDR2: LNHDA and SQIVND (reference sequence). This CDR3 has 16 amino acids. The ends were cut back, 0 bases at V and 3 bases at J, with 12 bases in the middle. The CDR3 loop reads CASSIEYPDFYNEQFF. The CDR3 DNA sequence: TGTGCCAGTAGTATAGAGTACCCAGACTTCTACAATGAGCAGTTCTTC.

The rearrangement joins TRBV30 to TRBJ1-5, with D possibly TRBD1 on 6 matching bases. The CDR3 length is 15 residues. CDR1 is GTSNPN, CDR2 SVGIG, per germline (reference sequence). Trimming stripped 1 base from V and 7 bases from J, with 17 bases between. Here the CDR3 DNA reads TGTGCCTGGAGTGAGCTAACAGGGACGGCACAGCCCCAGCATTTT. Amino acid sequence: CAWSELTGTAQPQHF.

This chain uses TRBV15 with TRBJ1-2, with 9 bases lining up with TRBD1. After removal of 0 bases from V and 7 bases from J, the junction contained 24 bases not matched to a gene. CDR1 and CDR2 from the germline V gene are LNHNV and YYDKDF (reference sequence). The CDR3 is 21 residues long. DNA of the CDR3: TGTGCCACCAGCAGAGATAAGGCCACCCAAATTACGGGACAGGGAAGAGGTGGCTACACCTTC. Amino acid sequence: CATSRDKATQITGQGRGGYTF.

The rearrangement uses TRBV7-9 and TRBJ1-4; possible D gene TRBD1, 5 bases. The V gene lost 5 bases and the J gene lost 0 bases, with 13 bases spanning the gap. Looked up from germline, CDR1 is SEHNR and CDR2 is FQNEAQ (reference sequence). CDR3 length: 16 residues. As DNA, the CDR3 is TGTGCCAGCAGCGGCCGACAGACAGCAACTAATGAAAAACTGTTTTTT. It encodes CASSGRQTATNEKLFF.

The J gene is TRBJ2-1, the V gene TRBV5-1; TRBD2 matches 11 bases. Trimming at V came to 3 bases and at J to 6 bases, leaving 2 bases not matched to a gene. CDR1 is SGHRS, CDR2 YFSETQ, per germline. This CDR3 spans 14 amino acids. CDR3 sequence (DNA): TGCGCCAGCAGCTATAGCGGGAGGGCCAATGAGCAGTTCTTC. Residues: CASSYSGRANEQFF.

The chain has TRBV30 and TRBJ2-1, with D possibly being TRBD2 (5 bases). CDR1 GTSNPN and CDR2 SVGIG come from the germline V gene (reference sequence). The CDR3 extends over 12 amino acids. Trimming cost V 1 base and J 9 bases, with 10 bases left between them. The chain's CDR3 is CAWSDTSGEQFF. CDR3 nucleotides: TGTGCCTGGAGTGACACTAGTGGTGAGCAGTTCTTC.